This entry is about one T cell receptor (beta chain). Germline V gene data show CDR1 as KGHDR and CDR2 as SFDVKD. The V and J ends lost 12 bases and 1 base, in that order; junction bases with no gene match: 11. This CDR3 has 15 residues. In the original analysis: Amplifying reference gene primers gave estimates of nucleated cell counts. Measured with immunoSEQ multiplex PCR; TCRdb has only the in-frame clones, and not every one. That table gives V, J and clone size, and the DNA gave D and trimming. The top ten hold approximately 6.8% of the sample, which has 200,000 to 300,000 clones, around 84% seen once. The data stem from a study of blood T cell repertoires in COVID-19. Background on the study: Collection of acute and convalescent COVID-19 samples took place in the United States, Italy and Spain. T cells, B-cell-depleted T cells, or PBMCs supplied cDNA or gDNA.

The source material was peripheral blood. The rearrangement joins TRBV24-1 to TRBJ1-3, with 7 positions matching TRBD1. The TCR comes from a woman in her 70s with active or convalescent COVID-19. The CDR3 region has the DNA TGTGCCTCAAGTGAGGGGGCTAATTCTGGAAACACCATATATTTT. It codes for CASSEGANSGNTIYF.